This TCR beta chain was captured in a study of cytomegalovirus exposure and HLA in healthy donors (dated by TCRdb to the late 2010s). For context, the study as a whole: In an earlier analysis of 587 of the donors, 250 to 350 Gb of sequence data and approximately 120 million unique TCR beta sequences from 180 million or so T cells were reported. An early release covering roughly 640 HLA-typed donors comprised 250 to 350 gigabases of sequencing data and 85 million to 100 million unique TCR sequences. The genetic ancestry cluster associated with self-reported Caucasian donors included roughly four fifths of the 300 to 400 genotyped donors. The study was designed to test whether signatures of past pathogen exposure could be identified by cataloging public T cell receptors. The study used immunosequencing to profile the T cell repertoires of several hundred subjects and linked those repertoires to cytomegalovirus serostatus. In addition to the first cohort of 666 subjects, a separate validation cohort of approximately 130 different subjects was used. To predict cytomegalovirus infection status, the study brought together high-throughput TCR immunosequencing, statistical association of individual TCRs with disease status, and machine learning. A later analysis re-analyzed previously published TCR beta repertoires from several hundred donors and added high-resolution HLA genotyping to study TCR occurrence patterns. The later analysis used no new phenotypic data to find candidate immune exposures, relying instead on TCR beta sequences and their occurrence across donors. An earlier analysis of several hundred of the donors applied high-throughput TCR beta sequencing to assess whether each TCR beta V gene segment acted as functional or pseudogenic. Alongside the repertoire data, information on donor age, sex, ethnicity and CMV serostatus was compiled. In a later genetic analysis, genome-wide SNP genotypes for about 55% of the roughly 670 donors were used, and that subset was treated as a discovery cohort. Every discovery cohort repertoire had been produced on one sequencing platform. HLA typing included class I and class II loci at four-digit resolution. The number of typed donors differed by locus: roughly 620-640 for A, B, C, DRB1 and DQB1; approximately 530 for DQA1; 606 for DPA1; and roughly 470 for DPB1. Four or five DR-DQ haplotypes were treated as single units for association and clustering because of strong linkage in the cohort. Across some 400 genotyped donors of the cohort, an average of about 250,000 unique TCR beta nucleotide sequences per donor were sequenced, and approximately 19% of those sequences were non-productive.

V is pruned by 0 bases and J by 6 bases, leaving 2 bases of the junction without a gene match. CDR1 and CDR2, looked up from the germline V gene (reference sequence), are SGHNT and YYREEE. Counted from cysteine to phenylalanine, this CDR3 has 13 amino acids. Only the CDR3 DNA stays, 39 bases, in frame from base 1. Libraries were made using the immunoSEQ multiplex PCR assay. The multiplex PCR relied on a mix of 60 forward primers for TCR Vbeta segments and 13 reverse primers for TCR Jbeta segments. Amplification of the CDR3 region of rearranged TCR beta genes was performed with a multiplex PCR assay on genomic DNA. Amplified TCR beta libraries were sequenced as 87-base-pair reads on the Illumina HiSeq System. The authors processed their data as follows. A later analysis counted about 80 million unique TCR beta chains across the 650 to 700 repertoires, and 9.5 million to 11 million of these chains were shared by at least two donors. A nearest-neighbor algorithm error-corrected the raw reads and collapsed the reads into unique sequences, merging closely related sequences to remove PCR and sequencing errors. CDR3 sequences were aligned to IMGT reference sequences to assign V, D and J gene segments. For a sequence to be retained, at least a six-nucleotide match to both a V gene segment and a J gene segment was required. A rearrangement counted as productive if the CDR3 had no stop codons and remained in frame with V and J, and every other rearrangement counted as non-productive. Following IMGT convention, CDR3 was defined as the stretch from the second conserved V-encoded cysteine to the conserved J-encoded phenylalanine. Sequences without an unambiguous match to a single V gene segment were excluded from the earlier analysis of almost 600 of the donors. In an earlier analysis of some 590 of the donors, V segments were called functional above 56.7% productive rearrangements and were called segregating when the between-donor standard deviation exceeded 5%. A statistical classification framework was built for diagnosing cytomegalovirus status from the catalog of TCR beta chain sequences. A later analysis assigned V and J genes by comparing TCR nucleotide sequences with IMGT/GENE-DB human TR gene sequences. A later analysis assigned CDR3 sequences and most-parsimonious VDJ recombination scenarios with the TCRdist pipeline. A later analysis defined each TCR beta chain by its CDR3 amino acid sequence plus V-gene family, and excluded reads lacking a unique V-gene family. As a way to deal with suspected cross-contamination and a sequencing artifact, a later analysis dropped over 550 nucleotide sequences that were highly shared and had low generation probability. In a later analysis, a clonal expansion index for each public chain was calculated from normalized within-repertoire ranks of inferred template counts. In a later analysis, generation probabilities were computed using a VDJ recombination model fitted to out-of-frame rearrangements, and the results were checked against IGoR. Hypergeometric tests were used in a later analysis to score TCR-TCR, TCR-HLA and TCR-CMV co-occurrence, with a repertoire-size bias correction applied to the TCR pairs. False discovery rates were estimated in a later analysis by permuting HLA or CMV assignments 20 times. A later analysis grouped co-occurring TCRs with DBSCAN, adding TCRdist sequence similarity when clustering within HLA-allele-positive subsets. Repertoires with fewer than 30,000 or more than 120,000 public chains were left out of co-occurrence clustering, as were about five repertoires with anomalous nucleotide sharing. The table comes from immuneACCESS by way of TCRdb, which keeps in-frame sequences with V and J called. Part of the clones is missing from these tables; in studies checked, under half for an unresolved V gene and the rest for unknown reasons. The V and J calls and clone size are taken from that table; D and trimming were inferred from the DNA. The sample table shows more than 100,000 clones, and roughly 15% are seen once. Under 2.5% of the sample comes from the top ten.

The cohort was made up of about 610 healthy bone marrow donors. All cohort members were sampled while nominally healthy, although unrecorded immune exposures were likely present. The donor tested CMV seronegative, placing the donor among the approximately 360 seronegative members of the cohort. Every donor gave a peripheral blood sample, and the peripheral blood mononuclear cells from that sample were used for TCR beta sequencing. Genomic DNA extraction from the blood cell samples was performed with the Qiagen DNeasy Blood Extraction Kit. This clone was counted only a few times. The clone's antigen remains unknown. No clone much larger than this one lies a single base away; base qualities are absent. General findings and caveats noted by the study authors: In an earlier analysis of about 550 of the donors, most TCR beta V segments were observed in productive rearrangements about 90% or about 30% of the time, broadly matching IMGT annotations. A later analysis found that TCR association rates varied across HLA loci, with DRB1 alleles showing the most associated TCRs and HLA-C alleles the fewest. In a later genetic analysis, fewer N-insertions in productive TCRs were reported among donors in an Asian-associated ancestry cluster than the roughly 640-donor mean. A cluster of highly shared sequence variants was judged likely to be a technical artifact of the sequencing pipeline. Strong co-occurrence of HLA alleles, especially DR and DQ, made assigning TCR associations to individual alleles difficult. The authors suggested that the approach could potentially be extended to other disease states and immunological phenotypes. A later analysis found that most CMV-associated TCR beta chains appeared HLA-restricted, with HLA associations seemingly driven largely by CMV exposure. A further reported finding was that TCR beta sequences accurately predicted the HLA-A and HLA-B alleles for most subjects in the first cohort. Because counts were too low, 15 to 20 rarely observed V segments, including chromosome 9 orphons, were excluded from the earlier analysis of roughly 580 of the donors. While some public TCRs were present in many individuals, most TCR sequences turned up only very rarely across donors. HLA typing was unavailable for some donors at each locus, so association tests used only the typed subset. An association between a missense DCLRE1C variant and V-gene and J-gene trimming of TCR beta chains was found in a later genetic analysis and replicated in an independent cohort. A later analysis found that HLA-associated TCR beta chains were more clonally expanded and had lower generation probabilities than equally common non-associated chains. CMV serostatus was the only immune exposure information available for the cohort. This cohort had only TCR beta chains sequenced, and the lack of alpha or paired-chain data limited which features could be detected. Three of the identified cytomegalovirus-associated TCR beta chains were confirmed in vitro to be specific for cytomegalovirus antigens. Presence/absence analyses assumed roughly uniform sequencing depth across donors, an assumption that may not hold. At a false discovery rate of 0.05, a later analysis linked approximately 18,000 TCR beta sequences to specific HLA alleles. In both the original and validation cohorts, the classifier was reported to diagnose cytomegalovirus status with high specificity and sensitivity. The study listed around 160 TCR beta chains as associated with cytomegalovirus. According to a later analysis, parvovirus B19, influenza, CMV and Epstein-Barr virus appeared linked to several top co-occurrence clusters. Because the 87-base-pair reads could not distinguish some IMGT-functional V segments, including TRBV6-2 and TRBV6-3, those segments were excluded. Correlated functional status among segregating V segments might be attributable to linkage disequilibrium, but an unknown experimental factor could not be ruled out.

The rearranged chain carries TRBV5-4 and TRBJ2-5; 7 central nucleotides agree with TRBD1. The sequencing sample was made of PBMCs. The TCR was taken from a woman aged 18-29 years in good health and CMV-seronegative. The nucleotides are TGTGCCAGCAGCTTGGCAGGGGGACAGACCCAGTACTTC. This sequence encodes CASSLAGGQTQYF. Here the CDR3 is joined to the reference TRBV5-4 and TRBJ2-5 genes, and the full variable domain is: ETGVTQSPTHLIKTRGQQVTLRCSSQSGHNTVSWYQQALGQGPQFIFQYYREEENGRGNFPPRFSGLQFPNYSSELNVNALELDDSALYLCASSLAGGQTQYFGPGTRLLVL.